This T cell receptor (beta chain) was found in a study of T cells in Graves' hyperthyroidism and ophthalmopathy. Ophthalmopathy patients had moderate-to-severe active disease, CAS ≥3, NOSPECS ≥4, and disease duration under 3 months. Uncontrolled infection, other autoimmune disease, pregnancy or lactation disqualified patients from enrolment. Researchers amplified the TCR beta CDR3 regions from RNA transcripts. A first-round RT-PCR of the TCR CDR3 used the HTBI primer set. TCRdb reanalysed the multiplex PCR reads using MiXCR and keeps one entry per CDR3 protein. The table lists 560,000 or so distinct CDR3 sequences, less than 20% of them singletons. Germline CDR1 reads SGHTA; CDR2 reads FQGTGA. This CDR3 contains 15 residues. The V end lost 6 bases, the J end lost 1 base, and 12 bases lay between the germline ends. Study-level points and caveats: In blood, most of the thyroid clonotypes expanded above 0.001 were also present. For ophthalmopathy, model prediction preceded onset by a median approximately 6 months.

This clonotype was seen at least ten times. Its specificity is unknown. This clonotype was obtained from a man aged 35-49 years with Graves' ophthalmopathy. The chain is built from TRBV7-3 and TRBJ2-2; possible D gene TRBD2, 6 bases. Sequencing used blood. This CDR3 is CASSPDGRNTGELFF. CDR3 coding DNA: TGTGCCAGCAGTCCCGACGGGAGGAACACCGGGGAGCTGTTTTTT.